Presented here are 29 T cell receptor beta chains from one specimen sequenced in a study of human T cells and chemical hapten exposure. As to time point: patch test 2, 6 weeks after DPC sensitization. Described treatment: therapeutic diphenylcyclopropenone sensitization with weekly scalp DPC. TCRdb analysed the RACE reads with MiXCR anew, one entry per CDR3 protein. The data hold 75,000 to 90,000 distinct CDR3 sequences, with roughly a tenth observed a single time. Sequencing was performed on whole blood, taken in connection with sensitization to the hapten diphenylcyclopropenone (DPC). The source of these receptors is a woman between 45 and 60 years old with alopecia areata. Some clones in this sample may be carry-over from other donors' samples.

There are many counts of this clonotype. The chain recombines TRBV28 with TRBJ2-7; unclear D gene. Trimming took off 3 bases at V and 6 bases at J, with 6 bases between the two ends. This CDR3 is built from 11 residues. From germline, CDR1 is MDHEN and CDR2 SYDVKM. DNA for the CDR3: TGTGCCAGCAGTTTCCCCGGCGAGCAGTACTTC. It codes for CASSFPGEQYF.

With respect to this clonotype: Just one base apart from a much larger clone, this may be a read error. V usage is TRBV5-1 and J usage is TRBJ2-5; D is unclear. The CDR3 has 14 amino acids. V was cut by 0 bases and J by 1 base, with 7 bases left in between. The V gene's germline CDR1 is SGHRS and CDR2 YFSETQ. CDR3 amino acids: CASSLGVGQETQYF. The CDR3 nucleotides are TGCGCCAGCAGCTTGGGGGTAGGCCAAGAGACCCAGTACTTC.

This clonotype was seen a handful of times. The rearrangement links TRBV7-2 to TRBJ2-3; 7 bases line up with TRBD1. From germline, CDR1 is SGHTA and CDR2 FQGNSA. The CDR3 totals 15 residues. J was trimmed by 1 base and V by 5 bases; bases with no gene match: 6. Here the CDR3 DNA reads TGTGCCAGCAGCACGGACAGGTGGGGCACAGATACGCAGTATTTT. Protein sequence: CASSTDRWGTDTQYF.

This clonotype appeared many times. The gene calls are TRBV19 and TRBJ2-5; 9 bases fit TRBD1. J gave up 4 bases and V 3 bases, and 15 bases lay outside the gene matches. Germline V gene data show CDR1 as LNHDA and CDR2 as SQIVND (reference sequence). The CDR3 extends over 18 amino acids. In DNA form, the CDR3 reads TGTGCCAGTAGTATTATTATGGGACAGGGCAATGACGGAGAGACCCAGTACTTC. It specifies CASSIIMGQGNDGETQYF. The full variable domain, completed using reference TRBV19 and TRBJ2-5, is DGGITQSPKYLFRKEGQNVTLSCEQNLNHDAMYWYRQDPGQGLRLIYYSQIVNDFQKGDIAEGYSVSREKKESFPLTVTSAQKNPTAFYLCASSIIMGQGNDGETQYFGPGTRLLVL.

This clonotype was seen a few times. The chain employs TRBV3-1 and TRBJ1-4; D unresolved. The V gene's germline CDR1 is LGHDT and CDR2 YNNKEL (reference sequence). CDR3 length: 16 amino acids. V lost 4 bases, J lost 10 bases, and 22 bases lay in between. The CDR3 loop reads CASSPRSGSQMGKLFF. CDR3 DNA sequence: TGTGCCAGCAGCCCCCGTTCCGGCTCGCAGATGGGAAAACTGTTTTTT.

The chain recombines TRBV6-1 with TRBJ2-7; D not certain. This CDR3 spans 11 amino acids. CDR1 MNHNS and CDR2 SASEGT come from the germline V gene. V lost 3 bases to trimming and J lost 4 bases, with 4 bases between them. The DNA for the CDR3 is TGTGCCAGCAGTGATGGGTACGAGCAGTACTTC. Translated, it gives CASSDGYEQYF.

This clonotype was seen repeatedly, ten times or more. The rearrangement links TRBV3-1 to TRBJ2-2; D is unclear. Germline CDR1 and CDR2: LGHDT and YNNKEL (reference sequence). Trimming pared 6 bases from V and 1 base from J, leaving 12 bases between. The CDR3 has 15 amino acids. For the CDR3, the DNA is TGTGCCAGCAGTCATGACTGGCAGAACACCGGGGAGCTGTTTTTT. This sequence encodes CASSHDWQNTGELFF.

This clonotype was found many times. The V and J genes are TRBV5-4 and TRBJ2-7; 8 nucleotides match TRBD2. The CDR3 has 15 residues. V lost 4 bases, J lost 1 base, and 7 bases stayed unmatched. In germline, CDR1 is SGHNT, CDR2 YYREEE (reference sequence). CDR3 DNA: TGTGCCAGCAGCCCCTCAGCGGGAGTTTCCTACGAGCAGTACTTC. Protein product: CASSPSAGVSYEQYF.

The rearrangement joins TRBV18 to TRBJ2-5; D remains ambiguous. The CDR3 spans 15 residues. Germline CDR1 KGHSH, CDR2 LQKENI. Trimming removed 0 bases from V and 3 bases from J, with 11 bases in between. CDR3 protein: CASSPPGYTEETQYF. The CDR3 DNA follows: TGTGCCAGCTCACCACCCGGGTACACTGAAGAGACCCAGTACTTC. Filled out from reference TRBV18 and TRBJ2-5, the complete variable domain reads NAGVMQNPRHLVRRRGQEARLRCSPMKGHSHVYWYRQLPEEGLKFMVYLQKENIIDESGMPKERFSAEFPKEGPSILRIQQVVRGDSAAYFCASSPPGYTEETQYFGPGTRLLVL.

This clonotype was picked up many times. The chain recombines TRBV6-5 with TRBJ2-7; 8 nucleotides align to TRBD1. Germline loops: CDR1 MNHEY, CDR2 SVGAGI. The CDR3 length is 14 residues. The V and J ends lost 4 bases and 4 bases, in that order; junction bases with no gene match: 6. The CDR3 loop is CASSWRQGTYEQYF. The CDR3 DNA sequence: TGTGCCAGCAGTTGGAGACAGGGGACTTACGAGCAGTACTTC.

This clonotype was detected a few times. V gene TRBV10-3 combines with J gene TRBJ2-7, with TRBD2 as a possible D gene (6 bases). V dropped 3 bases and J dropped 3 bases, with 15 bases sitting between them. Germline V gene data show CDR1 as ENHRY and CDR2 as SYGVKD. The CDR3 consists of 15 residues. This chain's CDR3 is CAISEGTGLRYEQYF. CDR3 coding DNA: TGTGCCATCAGTGAAGGGACTGGACTACGCTACGAGCAGTACTTC.

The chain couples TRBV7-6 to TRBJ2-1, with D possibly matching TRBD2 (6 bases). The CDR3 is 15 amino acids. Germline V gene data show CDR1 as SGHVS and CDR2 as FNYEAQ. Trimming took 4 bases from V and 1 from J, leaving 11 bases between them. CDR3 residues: CASSSGRESYNEQFF. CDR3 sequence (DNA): TGTGCCAGCAGCTCCGGTCGGGAGTCCTACAATGAGCAGTTCTTC.

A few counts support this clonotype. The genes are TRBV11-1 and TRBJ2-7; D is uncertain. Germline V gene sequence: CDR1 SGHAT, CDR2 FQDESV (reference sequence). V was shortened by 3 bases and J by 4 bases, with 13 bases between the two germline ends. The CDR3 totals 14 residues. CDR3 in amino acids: CASSLASYGYEQYF. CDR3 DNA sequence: TGTGCCAGCAGCTTGGCGAGTTACGGATACGAGCAGTACTTC.

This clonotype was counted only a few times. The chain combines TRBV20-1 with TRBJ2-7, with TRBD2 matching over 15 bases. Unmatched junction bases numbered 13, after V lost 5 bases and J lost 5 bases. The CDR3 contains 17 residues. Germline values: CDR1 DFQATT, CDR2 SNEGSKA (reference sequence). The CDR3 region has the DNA TGCAGTGCTCCCGGGACTAGCGGGAGGTTGCCCTATAACGAGCAGTACTTC. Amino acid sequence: CSAPGTSGRLPYNEQYF.

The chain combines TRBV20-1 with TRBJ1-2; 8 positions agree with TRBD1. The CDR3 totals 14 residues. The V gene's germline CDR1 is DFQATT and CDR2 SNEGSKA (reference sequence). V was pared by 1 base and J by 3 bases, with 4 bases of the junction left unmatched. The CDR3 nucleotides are TGCAGTGCTAGAGTTGGGACAGGCCACTATGGCTACACCTTC. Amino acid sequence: CSARVGTGHYGYTF.

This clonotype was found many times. The CDR3 loop reads CSAKDTNTDTQYF. CDR3 nucleotides: TGCAGTGCCAAGGACACGAACACAGATACGCAGTATTTT. The rearrangement joins TRBV20-1 to TRBJ2-3, with D perhaps TRBD1 (5 bases). Germline CDR1 DFQATT, CDR2 SNEGSKA (reference sequence). The CDR3 runs 13 residues. V lost 6 bases and J 2 bases, leaving 12 bases between the germline ends.

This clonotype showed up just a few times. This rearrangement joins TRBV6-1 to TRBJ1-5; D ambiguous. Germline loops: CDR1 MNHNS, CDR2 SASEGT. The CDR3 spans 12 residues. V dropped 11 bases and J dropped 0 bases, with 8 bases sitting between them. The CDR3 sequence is CADGDSNQPQHF. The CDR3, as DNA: TGTGCCGACGGAGATAGCAATCAGCCCCAGCATTTT.

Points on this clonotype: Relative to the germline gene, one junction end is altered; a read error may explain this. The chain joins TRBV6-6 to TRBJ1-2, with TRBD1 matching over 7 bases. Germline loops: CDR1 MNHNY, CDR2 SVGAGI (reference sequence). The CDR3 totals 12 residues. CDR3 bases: TGTGCCAGCAGCCAATGGGACAGTGGCTTCACCTTC. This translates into CASSQWDSGFTF.

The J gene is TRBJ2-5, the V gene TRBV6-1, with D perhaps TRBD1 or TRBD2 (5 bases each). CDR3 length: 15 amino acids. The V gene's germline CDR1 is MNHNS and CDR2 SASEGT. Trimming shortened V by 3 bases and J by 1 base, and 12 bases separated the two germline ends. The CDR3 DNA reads TGTGCCAGCAGTGATCGGGGCATCGGCCAAGAGACCCAGTACTTC. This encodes CASSDRGIGQETQYF.

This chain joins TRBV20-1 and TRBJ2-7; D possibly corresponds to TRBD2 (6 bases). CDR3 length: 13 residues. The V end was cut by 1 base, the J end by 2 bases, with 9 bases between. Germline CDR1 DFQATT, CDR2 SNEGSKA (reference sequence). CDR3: CSARVGGTYEQYF. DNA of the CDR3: TGCAGTGCTAGAGTTGGGGGGACCTACGAGCAGTACTTC.

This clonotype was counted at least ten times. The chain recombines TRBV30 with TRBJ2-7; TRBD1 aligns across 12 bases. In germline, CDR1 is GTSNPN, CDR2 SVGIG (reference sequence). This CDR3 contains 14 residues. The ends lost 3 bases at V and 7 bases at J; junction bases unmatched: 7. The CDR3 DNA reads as TGTGCCTGGAGGAGGGGACAGGGGGCGAGGGAGCAGTACTTC. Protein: CAWRRGQGAREQYF.

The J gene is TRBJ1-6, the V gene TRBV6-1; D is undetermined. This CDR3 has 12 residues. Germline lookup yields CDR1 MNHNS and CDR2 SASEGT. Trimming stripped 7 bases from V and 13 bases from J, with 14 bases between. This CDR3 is CASNHGQRPLHF. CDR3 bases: TGTGCCAGCAACCACGGGCAGAGGCCCCTCCACTTT.

DNA of the CDR3: TGTGCCAGCAGCGGCGGGACCGGTCAGCCCCAGCATTTT. As protein: CASSGGTGQPQHF. The V gene is TRBV7-9, the J gene TRBJ1-5, with TRBD1 as a possible D gene (5 bases). Trimming left V 5 bases short and J 6 bases short, with 11 bases between. Germline loops: CDR1 SEHNR, CDR2 FQNEAQ (reference sequence). The length of the CDR3 is 13 residues. Based on the CDR3 plus reference TRBV7-9 and TRBJ1-5, the full variable domain is DTGVSQNPRHKITKRGQNVTFRCDPISEHNRLYWYRQTLGQGPEFLTYFQNEAQLEKSRLLSDRFSAERPKGSFSTLEIQRTEQGDSAMYLCASSGGTGQPQHFGDGTRLSIL.

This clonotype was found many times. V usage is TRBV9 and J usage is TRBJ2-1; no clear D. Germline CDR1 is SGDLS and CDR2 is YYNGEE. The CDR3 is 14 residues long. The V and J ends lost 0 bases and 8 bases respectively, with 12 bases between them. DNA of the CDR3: TGTGCCAGCAGCGTAGCTAGTAGAATCGATGAGCAGTTCTTC. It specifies CASSVASRIDEQFF.

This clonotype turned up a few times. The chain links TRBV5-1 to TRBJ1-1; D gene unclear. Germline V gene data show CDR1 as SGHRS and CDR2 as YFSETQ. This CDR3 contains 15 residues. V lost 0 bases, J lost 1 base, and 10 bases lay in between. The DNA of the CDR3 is TGCGCCAGCAGCTTGGCCGGACTGACGAACACTGAAGCTTTCTTT. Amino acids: CASSLAGLTNTEAFF.

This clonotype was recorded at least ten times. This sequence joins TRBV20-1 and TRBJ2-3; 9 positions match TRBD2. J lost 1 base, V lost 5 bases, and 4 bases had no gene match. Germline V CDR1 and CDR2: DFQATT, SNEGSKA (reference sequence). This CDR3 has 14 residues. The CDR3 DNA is TGCAGTGCTCCAATAGCGGGGGGCACAGATACGCAGTATTTT. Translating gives CSAPIAGGTDTQYF.

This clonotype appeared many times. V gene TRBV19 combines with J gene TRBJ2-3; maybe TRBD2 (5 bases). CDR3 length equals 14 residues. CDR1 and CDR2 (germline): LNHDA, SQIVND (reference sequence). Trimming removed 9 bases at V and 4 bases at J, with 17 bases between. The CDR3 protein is CASKASGSADTQYF. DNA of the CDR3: TGTGCCAGCAAGGCCTCGGGTAGCGCAGATACGCAGTATTTT.

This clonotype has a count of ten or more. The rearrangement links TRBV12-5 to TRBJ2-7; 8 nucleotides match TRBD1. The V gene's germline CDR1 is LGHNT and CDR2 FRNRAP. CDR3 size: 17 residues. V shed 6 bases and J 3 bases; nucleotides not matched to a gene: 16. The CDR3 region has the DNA TGTGCTAGTGGCCGGGGAGAGAAGGACAGGGCATTCTACGAGCAGTACTTC. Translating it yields CASGRGEKDRAFYEQYF.

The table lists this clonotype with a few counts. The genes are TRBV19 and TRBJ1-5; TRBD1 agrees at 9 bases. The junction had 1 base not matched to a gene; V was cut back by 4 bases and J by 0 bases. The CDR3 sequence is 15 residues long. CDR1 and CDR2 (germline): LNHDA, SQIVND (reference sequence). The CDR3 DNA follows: TGTGCCAGTAGTAGACAGGGGGATAGCAATCAGCCCCAGCATTTT. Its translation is CASSRQGDSNQPQHF. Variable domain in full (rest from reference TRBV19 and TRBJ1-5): DGGITQSPKYLFRKEGQNVTLSCEQNLNHDAMYWYRQDPGQGLRLIYYSQIVNDFQKGDIAEGYSVSREKKESFPLTVTSAQKNPTAFYLCASSRQGDSNQPQHFGDGTRLSIL.